This passage covers 12 T cell receptor beta chains from one sample sequenced in a study of blood T cells in healthy people across ages. The use of a sample-barcoded 5' primer and a J-beta primer mix characterized a second PCR of roughly 7 to 12 cycles. TCRdb independently ran MiXCR on the 5' RACE reads; one entry per CDR3 protein. The table shows roughly 800,000 distinct CDR3 sequences, with roughly 25% occurring only once. The same sample was also used in a study of T cells of mothers and their children.

The sample consisted of blood. All receptors derive from a boy under 18 in good health.

This clonotype was seen a few times. The J gene is TRBJ1-1, the V gene TRBV20-1; perhaps TRBD1 as D (5 bases). The CDR3 loop spans 12 amino acids. CDR1 and CDR2 (germline): DFQATT, SNEGSKA (reference sequence). V gave up 0 bases and J gave up 7 bases, with 9 bases separating them. This chain's CDR3 is CSARDDSVEAFF. The DNA for the CDR3 is TGCAGTGCTAGAGACGACAGCGTTGAAGCTTTCTTT.

This clonotype was observed a handful of times. V is TRBV25-1 and J is TRBJ2-7; 7 bases are a match to TRBD1. Germline V CDR1 and CDR2: MGHDK, SYGVNS. The CDR3 covers 14 residues. Trimming removed 8 bases from V and 2 bases from J; junction bases left unmatched: 9. CDR3 nucleotides: TGTGCCAGCGCGTCCGGGACAGTAGCCTACGAGCAGTACTTC. This encodes CASASGTVAYEQYF.

The table lists this clonotype with a few counts. This chain links TRBV7-9 with TRBJ1-4; the D is unclear. CDR1 and CDR2 from the germline V gene are SEHNR and FQNEAQ (reference sequence). The CDR3 is 17 residues long. V was trimmed by 2 bases and J by 0 bases, leaving 13 bases between them. CDR3 sequence reads: CASSLLRPGATNEKLFF. In nucleotides, the CDR3 is TGTGCCAGCAGCTTACTACGGCCTGGGGCAACTAATGAAAAACTGTTTTTT.

The chain combines TRBV24-1 with TRBJ2-3; 11 nucleotides align to TRBD2. The germline CDR1 and CDR2 sequences are KGHDR and SFDVKD. After removal of 10 bases from V and 4 bases from J, the junction contained 9 bases not matched to a gene. The CDR3 has 15 residues. In DNA, the CDR3 is TGTGCCACTGCGCACTTAGCGGGGGGGCCAGATACGCAGTATTTT. Protein: CATAHLAGGPDTQYF.

The chain couples TRBV5-5 to TRBJ2-7; D is perhaps TRBD2 (7 bases). Germline assignment: CDR1 SGHKS and CDR2 YYEKEE (reference sequence). Trimming took off 0 bases at V and 3 bases at J, with 16 bases between the two ends. This CDR3 is built from 16 residues. Here the CDR3 reads CASSLEAGEGFYEQYF. The CDR3 DNA reads as TGTGCCAGCAGCTTGGAGGCAGGGGAGGGCTTCTACGAGCAGTACTTC.

In this sample, this clonotype turned up a few times. The gene calls are TRBV18 and TRBJ2-5, with 8 nucleotides matching TRBD1. The end of the DNA is better explained by TRBJ2-7, so the J call may be wrong. Germline CDR1 KGHSH, CDR2 LQKENI. The length of the CDR3 is 16 residues. The CDR3 DNA reads as TGTGCCAGCTCACCCCTTCGCAGGGGGCCCTTTGTCGAGCAGTACTTC. Encoded protein: CASSPLRRGPFVEQYF.

This chain connects TRBV28 to TRBJ2-5; D may be TRBD2 (7 bases). The DNA end lines up better with TRBJ2-7; the J call may be wrong. CDR3 size: 15 residues. CDR1 is MDHEN and CDR2 is SYDVKM in the germline V gene. The CDR3 here is CASTPGASGTYEQYF. CDR3 DNA sequence: TGTGCCAGCACCCCGGGGGCTAGCGGCACCTACGAGCAGTACTTC.

This clonotype was counted only a few times. This sequence joins TRBV20-1 and TRBJ2-7, with D possibly being TRBD1 (6 bases). Trimming stripped 3 bases from V and 5 bases from J, with 14 bases between. There are 13 residues in the CDR3. Germline V gene data show CDR1 as DFQATT and CDR2 as SNEGSKA (reference sequence). The DNA of the CDR3 is TGCAGTGCTAGGCCAACAGGGTTCGACGAGCAGTACTTC. This codes for CSARPTGFDEQYF.

This clonotype has only a few counts. CDR3 amino acids: CSARDPVTTGPSPLHF. Here the CDR3 DNA reads TGCAGTGCTAGAGACCCCGTTACGACTGGTCCTTCACCCCTCCACTTT. The chain joins TRBV20-1 to TRBJ1-6; no reliable D call. Germline assignment: CDR1 DFQATT and CDR2 SNEGSKA (reference sequence). V dropped 0 bases and J dropped 9 bases, with 18 bases sitting between them. This CDR3 spans 16 amino acids.

This clonotype was observed a single time. V usage is TRBV29-1 and J usage is TRBJ2-1; D gene ambiguous. Trimming removed 4 bases from V and 0 bases from J, with 10 bases in between. This CDR3 has 14 amino acids. CDR1 SQVTM and CDR2 ANQGSEA come from the germline V gene. CDR3 in amino acids: CSVVELTSYNEQFF. As DNA, the CDR3 is TGCAGCGTTGTTGAGTTAACCTCCTACAATGAGCAGTTCTTC.

J is TRBJ2-4 and V is TRBV12-3 or TRBV12-4, with no clear D. CDR3 length: 13 residues. Trimming removed 3 bases at V and 7 bases at J, with 10 bases between. The CDR3 is CASSFAGNNIQYF. The CDR3 DNA reads as TGTGCCAGCAGTTTCGCAGGTAACAACATTCAGTACTTC.

This clonotype was detected only a few times. This chain connects TRBV12-3 or TRBV12-4 to TRBJ1-1; no firm D call. The CDR3 sequence is 19 residues long. V lost 5 bases, J lost 0 bases, and 25 bases lay in between. CDR3 protein: CASSGWEQFTETMNTEAFF. The CDR3 DNA sequence: TGTGCCAGCAGTGGGTGGGAGCAGTTCACCGAAACCATGAACACTGAAGCTTTCTTT.